The 8 T cell receptor beta chains given below trace back to one sample, sequenced in a study of early T cells in non-severe SARS-CoV-2 infection. TCRdb called the 5' RACE reads again in MiXCR, with one record for every CDR3 protein. The sample has roughly 68,000 distinct CDR3 sequences; about 4.9% are singletons. What was sequenced was whole blood. The receptors here all came from an adult who was a healthcare worker with PCR-confirmed SARS-CoV-2 infection or an uninfected control (not recorded which).

This clonotype was found a few times. V and J are TRBV19 and TRBJ2-4, with TRBD2 matching over 7 bases. V was clipped by 7 bases and J by 3 bases; unmatched bases: 9. Germline V gene data show CDR1 as LNHDA and CDR2 as SQIVND (reference sequence). CDR3 size: 15 residues. The CDR3 here is CASTQTSRYKNIQYF. CDR3 bases: TGTGCCAGTACCCAGACTAGCAGATACAAAAACATTCAGTACTTC. The variable domain in full, with the rest retrieved from reference TRBV19 and TRBJ2-4, is DGGITQSPKYLFRKEGQNVTLSCEQNLNHDAMYWYRQDPGQGLRLIYYSQIVNDFQKGDIAEGYSVSREKKESFPLTVTSAQKNPTAFYLCASTQTSRYKNIQYFGAGTRLSVL.

The gene calls are TRBV12-3 or TRBV12-4 and TRBJ1-2; possibly TRBD1 for D (6 bases). V lost 10 bases and J lost 3, with 24 bases in between. The CDR3 totals 16 residues. The CDR3 is CATRGGPSRIDYGYTF. The CDR3 DNA follows: TGTGCCACCCGTGGGGGGCCCTCCCGTATCGACTATGGCTACACCTTC.

Ten or more counts support this clonotype. The chain has TRBV7-2 and TRBJ2-7, with 9 positions matching TRBD1. CDR3 length equals 13 residues. CDR1 and CDR2 from the germline V gene are SGHTA and FQGNSA. V shed 1 base, J shed 6 bases, and the junction held 1 base outside the gene matches. The CDR3 sequence: CASSLDRGREQYF. The CDR3 nucleotides are TGTGCCAGCAGCTTAGACAGGGGGCGCGAGCAGTACTTC.

This clonotype was seen repeatedly, ten times or more. The chain uses TRBV29-1 and TRBJ1-2; 7 bases match TRBD1. The CDR3 is 12 residues long. The V gene's germline CDR1 is SQVTM and CDR2 ANQGSEA. J lost 6 bases, V lost 6 bases, and 7 bases had no gene match. CDR3 nucleotides: TGCAGCGTGACCGGGACAGCTAATGGCTACACCTTC. It translates to CSVTGTANGYTF.

The genes are TRBV7-2 and TRBJ2-7; 10 bases agree with TRBD1. The CDR3 covers 15 residues. Germline V gene lookup returns CDR1 SGHTA and CDR2 FQGNSA. V dropped 6 bases and J dropped 2; count of bases not matched to a gene: 7. The CDR3 DNA follows: TGTGCCAGCAGAGCGACAGGGGGCGGAACCTACGAGCAGTACTTC. Its protein product is CASRATGGGTYEQYF. Filled out from reference TRBV7-2 and TRBJ2-7, the complete variable domain reads GAGVSQSPSNKVTEKGKDVELRCDPISGHTALYWYRQSLGQGLEFLIYFQGNSAPDKSGLPSDRFSAERTGGSVSTLTIQRTQQEDSAVYLCASRATGGGTYEQYFGPGTRLTVT.

The V call is TRBV6-2 or TRBV6-3, the J call TRBJ2-1, with D perhaps TRBD2 (6 bases). Trimming removed 8 bases from V and 1 base from J, with 12 bases in between. CDR3 length: 14 amino acids. The germline gives CDR1 MNHEY, CDR2 SVGEGT. CDR3 sequence reads: CASALGGSYNEQFF. CDR3 sequence (DNA): TGTGCCAGCGCTCTGGGGGGATCCTACAATGAGCAGTTCTTC.

This clonotype came up a few times. The chain uses TRBV19 and TRBJ1-1; 8 nucleotides match TRBD1. Germline-derived CDR1 and CDR2 are LNHDA and SQIVND (reference sequence). J gave up 4 bases and V 8 bases, and 6 bases lay outside the gene matches. The CDR3 has 13 amino acids. Here the CDR3 reads CASCPGGITEAFF. CDR3 in DNA: TGTGCCAGTTGTCCAGGGGGCATCACTGAAGCTTTCTTT.

V usage is TRBV29-1 and J usage is TRBJ2-2, with no clear D. This CDR3 is 14 amino acids long. The V end was cut by 7 bases, the J end by 0 bases, with 12 bases between. Germline loops: CDR1 SQVTM, CDR2 ANQGSEA. The CDR3: CSGRRASNTGELFF. CDR3 DNA sequence: TGCAGCGGCCGACGGGCCTCGAACACCGGGGAGCTGTTTTTT.